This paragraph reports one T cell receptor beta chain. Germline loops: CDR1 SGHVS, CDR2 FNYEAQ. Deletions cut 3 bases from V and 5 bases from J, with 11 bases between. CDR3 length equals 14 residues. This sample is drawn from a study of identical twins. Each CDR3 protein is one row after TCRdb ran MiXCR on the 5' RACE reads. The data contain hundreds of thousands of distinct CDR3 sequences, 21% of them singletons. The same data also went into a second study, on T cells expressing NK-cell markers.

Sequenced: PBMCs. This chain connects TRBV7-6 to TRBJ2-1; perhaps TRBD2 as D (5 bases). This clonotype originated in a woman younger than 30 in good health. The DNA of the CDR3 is TGTGCCAGCAGCTTGGTGGGAGCGCACAATGAGCAGTTCTTC. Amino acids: CASSLVGAHNEQFF.